This T cell receptor beta chain was identified in a study of early T cells in non-severe SARS-CoV-2 infection. Study context: Sequenced bulk RNA came from whole blood that was unsorted, and chains were unpaired.

Unique molecular identifiers were affixed to single, distinct cDNA molecules. Via MiXCR, TCRdb re-called the 5' RACE reads, giving one row per CDR3 protein. The sample lists around 26,000 distinct CDR3 sequences; around 4.8% were seen once. Germline loops: CDR1 SGHRS, CDR2 YFSETQ. V dropped 0 bases and J dropped 8 bases, with 9 bases sitting between them. The CDR3 spans 13 residues. By proportion, this clonotype is medium-sized. The genes are TRBV5-1 and TRBJ2-1; possibly TRBD2 for D (6 bases). The receptor was derived from an adult who was a healthcare worker with PCR-confirmed SARS-CoV-2 infection or an uninfected control (not recorded which). The material sequenced was whole blood. This CDR3 is CASSLEREDEQFF. CDR3 nucleotide sequence: TGCGCCAGCAGCTTGGAAAGGGAGGATGAGCAGTTCTTC.